Below are 28 T cell receptor beta chains sequenced from a single sample in a study of shared clonotypes between healthy human individuals. This table comes from immunoSEQ multiplex PCR, and its TCRdb copy is limited to in-frame clones, with some not included. Of approximately 320,000 clones listed, over 65% are singletons. Sequenced: memory CD4+ T cells sorted from blood. Indicated subset: CD45RA-negative fraction. The receptors shown here come from a man aged 25-45 years in good health.

The chain carries TRBV11-2 and TRBJ2-7, with TRBD2 as a possible D gene (7 bases). The CDR3 has 14 residues. The germline CDR1 and CDR2 sequences are SGHAT and FQNNGV. Trimming removed 6 bases from V and 3 bases from J, with 15 bases in between. CDR3 region: CASSPGRGGYEQYF. DNA of the CDR3: TGTGCCAGCAGTCCTGGGAGGGGGGGCTACGAGCAGTACTTC.

The chain is built from TRBV6-1 and TRBJ1-4, with a possible D match to TRBD1 (6 bases). Trimming shortened V by 6 bases and J by 4 bases, and 15 bases separated the two germline ends. The CDR3 contains 15 residues. CDR1 and CDR2 from the germline V gene are MNHNS and SASEGT. Here the CDR3 reads CASSAPGQFNEKLFF. The CDR3, as DNA: TGTGCCAGCAGCGCCCCAGGACAGTTTAATGAAAAACTGTTTTTT.

V and J are TRBV5-5 and TRBJ2-7; D is ambiguous. CDR3 size: 13 residues. Germline V gives CDR1 SGHKS, CDR2 YYEKEE (reference sequence). The V gene lost 2 bases and the J gene lost 5 bases, with 11 bases spanning the gap. CDR3 residues: CASSLEVVNEQYF. The DNA of the CDR3 is TGTGCCAGCAGCTTAGAGGTTGTAAACGAGCAGTACTTC. The entire variable domain, with the rest obtained from reference TRBV5-5 and TRBJ2-7, is as follows: DAGVTQSPTHLIKTRGQQVTLRCSPISGHKSVSWYQQVLGQGPQFIFQYYEKEERGRGNFPDRFSARQFPNYSSELNVNALLLGDSALYLCASSLEVVNEQYFGPGTRLTVT.

Regarding this clone: The sample has other DNA sequences that encode this CDR3 too. The V call is TRBV19, the J call TRBJ2-3; maybe TRBD2 (6 bases). This CDR3 is built from 14 residues. CDR1 LNHDA and CDR2 SQIVND come from the germline V gene (reference sequence). Deletions cut 4 bases from V and 0 bases from J, with 8 bases between. The CDR3 here is CASSTSGSTDTQYF. CDR3 DNA sequence: TGTGCCAGTAGTACGAGCGGGAGCACAGATACGCAGTATTTT. Full variable domain (remainder filled in from reference TRBV19 and TRBJ2-3): DGGITQSPKYLFRKEGQNVTLSCEQNLNHDAMYWYRQDPGQGLRLIYYSQIVNDFQKGDIAEGYSVSREKKESFPLTVTSAQKNPTAFYLCASSTSGSTDTQYFGPGTRLTVL.

At least ten counts were recorded for this clone. The chain links TRBV5-4 to TRBJ2-5; 7 nucleotides match TRBD1. The CDR3 has 13 amino acids. V was pared by 4 bases and J by 7 bases, with 7 bases of the junction left unmatched. The germline CDR1 and CDR2 sequences are SGHNT and YYREEE (reference sequence). CDR3 in amino acids: CASSQGEEGTQYF. The CDR3 DNA reads TGTGCCAGCAGCCAGGGGGAAGAGGGGACCCAGTACTTC.

The gene calls are TRBV7-2 and TRBJ2-2; 7 positions agree with TRBD2. The CDR3 loop spans 16 amino acids. CDR1 and CDR2 (germline): SGHTA, FQGNSA. V shed 3 bases and J 3 bases; nucleotides not matched to a gene: 7. The CDR3 sequence is CASSLPSSGHTGELFF. CDR3 DNA sequence: TGTGCCAGCAGCTTGCCCTCTAGCGGACACACCGGGGAGCTGTTTTTT.

J is TRBJ1-3 and V is TRBV2; tentatively, D is TRBD1 (5 bases). CDR3 length: 14 amino acids. Germline-derived CDR1 and CDR2 are SNHLY and FYNNEI. Deletions cut 8 bases from V and 2 bases from J, with 13 bases between. Here the CDR3 DNA reads TGTGCCAGCTTACTCGGGACTACTGGAAACACCATATATTTT. It encodes CASLLGTTGNTIYF.

The chain links TRBV9 to TRBJ2-5, with a possible D match to TRBD1 (5 bases). V was trimmed by 3 bases and J by 5 bases, leaving 11 bases between them. This CDR3 has 13 residues. CDR1 SGDLS and CDR2 YYNGEE come from the germline V gene. The CDR3: CASSAGQSETQYF. Here the CDR3 DNA reads TGTGCCAGCAGCGCAGGGCAGTCGGAGACCCAGTACTTC.

This chain links TRBV7-9 with TRBJ2-1; D uncertain. Trimming left V 9 bases short and J 5 bases short, with 17 bases between. This CDR3 is built from 14 residues. Germline V gives CDR1 SEHNR, CDR2 FQNEAQ (reference sequence). CDR3 region: CASILSRADNEQFF. DNA for the CDR3: TGTGCCAGTATCCTCTCCCGGGCTGACAATGAGCAGTTCTTC.

This clone was found a few times. The chain uses TRBV7-2 and TRBJ2-2; perhaps D is TRBD1 or TRBD2 (5 bases each). The germline CDR1 and CDR2 sequences are SGHTA and FQGNSA. Trimming pared 5 bases from V and 2 bases from J, leaving 18 bases between. The CDR3 is made up of 17 amino acids. CDR3 sequence reads: CASSKTTGTANTGELFF. As DNA, the CDR3 is TGTGCCAGCAGCAAGACCACCGGGACGGCAAACACCGGGGAGCTGTTTTTT.

Many counts were recorded for this clone. The gene calls are TRBV6-5 and TRBJ2-7; 7 nucleotides align to TRBD1. V was pared by 6 bases and J by 2 bases, with 4 bases of the junction left unmatched. The CDR3 extends over 13 amino acids. Germline loops: CDR1 MNHEY, CDR2 SVGAGI. For the CDR3, the DNA is TGTGCCAGCAGAAACAGGGGCCCCTACGAGCAGTACTTC. Protein product: CASRNRGPYEQYF.

This clone showed up just a few times. The V call is TRBV2, the J call TRBJ2-2; 7 bases line up with TRBD2. The V gene end was trimmed by 6 bases and the J gene end by 4 bases; junction bases not matched to a gene: 11. The CDR3 loop spans 16 amino acids. Germline V lookup: CDR1 SNHLY, CDR2 FYNNEI. CDR3 sequence (DNA): TGTGCCAGCAGGCCAACTAGCGCCCTTAGCACCGGGGAGCTGTTTTTT. This sequence encodes CASRPTSALSTGELFF.

The chain links TRBV9 to TRBJ2-2, with TRBD1 as a possible D gene (6 bases). V shed 0 bases and J shed 1 base, with 7 bases lying between them. In germline, CDR1 is SGDLS, CDR2 YYNGEE. There are 15 residues in the CDR3. The DNA for the CDR3 is TGTGCCAGCAGCGTAGAGGACAGGAACACCGGGGAGCTGTTTTTT. The encoded protein is CASSVEDRNTGELFF.

The V and J genes are TRBV11-2 and TRBJ2-2; D is unresolved. The germline CDR1 and CDR2 sequences are SGHAT and FQNNGV. CDR3 size: 12 residues. Trimming pared 2 bases from V and 5 bases from J, leaving 3 bases between. In DNA, the CDR3 is TGTGCCAGCAGCTTATGGACCGGGGAGCTGTTTTTT. Translating it yields CASSLWTGELFF.

J is TRBJ1-1 and V is TRBV18, with D unresolved. The CDR3 extends over 12 amino acids. Germline CDR1 and CDR2: KGHSH and LQKENI. V was shortened by 2 bases and J by 6 bases, with 7 bases between the two germline ends. The CDR3 loop reads CASSPGNPEAFF. As DNA, the CDR3 is TGTGCCAGCTCACCAGGGAATCCTGAAGCTTTCTTT.

V gene TRBV7-9 combines with J gene TRBJ1-5; D unclear. Trimming pared 5 bases from V and 1 base from J, leaving 15 bases between. The CDR3 runs 16 residues. Looked up from germline, CDR1 is SEHNR and CDR2 is FQNEAQ (reference sequence). CDR3 DNA sequence: TGTGCCAGCAGCGCCAGTATAGCGGGAAGCAATCAGCCCCAGCATTTT. Protein: CASSASIAGSNQPQHF.

CDR3 in DNA: TGTGCCAGCAGTGACGGACAGGGAAGCGGCTACACCTTC. Encoded protein: CASSDGQGSGYTF. The chain couples TRBV6-5 to TRBJ1-2, with 8 bases identical to TRBD1. Germline values: CDR1 MNHEY, CDR2 SVGAGI. The CDR3 has 13 amino acids. The junction had 7 bases not matched to a gene; V was cut back by 5 bases and J by 8 bases.

This chain uses TRBV19 with TRBJ2-5, with D tentatively TRBD2 (5 bases). CDR3 length: 13 residues. V lost 3 bases to trimming and J lost 5 bases, with 10 bases between them. Germline lookup yields CDR1 LNHDA and CDR2 SQIVND (reference sequence). The CDR3 DNA is TGTGCCAGTAGTATGAACGGCGGGGAGACCCAGTACTTC. The encoded protein is CASSMNGGETQYF.

The chain recombines TRBV28 with TRBJ2-3; TRBD2 aligns across 7 bases. CDR1 is MDHEN, CDR2 SYDVKM, per germline. The CDR3 covers 13 residues. V lost 8 bases and J lost 5; bases outside the gene matches: 7. The CDR3 bases are TGTGCCAGCCACGAGCGGGGCCGAGATACGCAGTATTTT. Translating gives CASHERGRDTQYF.

The chain has TRBV7-8 and TRBJ2-1, with 7 bases matching TRBD2. Germline assignment: CDR1 SGHVS and CDR2 FQNEAQ. The CDR3 consists of 14 residues. After removal of 1 base from V and 6 bases from J, the junction contained 3 bases not matched to a gene. The DNA of the CDR3 is TGTGCCAGCAGCTTAGTGGCTAGCGGCAATGAGCAGTTCTTC. Translation: CASSLVASGNEQFF.

The chain is built from TRBV28 and TRBJ2-7; maybe TRBD2 (6 bases). Germline loops: CDR1 MDHEN, CDR2 SYDVKM. The CDR3 runs 17 residues. Trimming took off 1 base at V and 0 bases at J, with 16 bases between the two ends. The CDR3 bases are TGTGCCAGCAGTTTATCCCCTGGGCGGGGCCTCTCCTACGAGCAGTACTTC. This gives the protein CASSLSPGRGLSYEQYF.

V usage is TRBV10-1 and J usage is TRBJ1-1; 9 bases line up with TRBD1. CDR1 WNHNN and CDR2 SYGVQD come from the germline V gene (reference sequence). The CDR3 has 15 residues. V shed 6 bases and J 3 bases; nucleotides not matched to a gene: 8. CDR3 in DNA: TGCGCCAGCAGGGACCGCGGACAGGGGTACACTGAAGCTTTCTTT. Encoded protein: CASRDRGQGYTEAFF.

V is TRBV6-6 and J is TRBJ1-2; 7 bases line up with TRBD1. The V gene end was trimmed by 6 bases and the J gene end by 5 bases; junction bases not matched to a gene: 15. CDR3 length equals 16 residues. Per germline, CDR1 MNHNY and CDR2 SVGAGI (reference sequence). The CDR3 DNA reads as TGTGCCAGCAGCCCCTTCGGGACAGCCTTAGAGTATGGCTACACCTTC. Translated: CASSPFGTALEYGYTF.

The chain is built from TRBV28 and TRBJ1-1; TRBD1 aligns across 9 bases. Losses at the gene ends were 6 bases for V and 4 bases for J; bases not matched to a gene: 9. From germline, CDR1 is MDHEN and CDR2 SYDVKM. This CDR3 has 15 residues. Here the CDR3 DNA reads TGTGCCAGCAGCCCAGGGGACAGGGTGGCCACTGAAGCTTTCTTT. Amino acid sequence: CASSPGDRVATEAFF.

Of note for this clone: Other DNA sequences in this specimen translate into the identical CDR3. The V call is TRBV18, the J call TRBJ2-2; D is unclear. This CDR3 is 14 amino acids long. The germline gives CDR1 KGHSH, CDR2 LQKENI. Between the trimmed V and J ends, which lost 5 bases and 0 bases, there was a span of 7 bases. The CDR3 DNA sequence: TGTGCCAGCTCAGGCGCAACGAACACCGGGGAGCTGTTTTTT. Translating it yields CASSGATNTGELFF.

V is TRBV4-1 and J is TRBJ2-1; 10 bases line up with TRBD2. The CDR3 contains 17 residues. Germline values: CDR1 MGHRA, CDR2 YSYEKL. With V trimmed by 4 bases and J by 0 bases, 6 bases remained unmatched. For the CDR3, the DNA is TGCGCCAGCAGCCCGGGACTAGCGTTTAGCTCCTACAATGAGCAGTTCTTC. This encodes CASSPGLAFSSYNEQFF.

This chain joins TRBV11-2 and TRBJ2-5, with D tentatively TRBD2 (6 bases). The germline V and J ends were trimmed by 5 bases and 9 bases, with 22 bases remaining between them. The V gene's germline CDR1 is SGHAT and CDR2 FQNNGV. There are 15 residues in the CDR3. The CDR3 DNA sequence: TGTGCCAGCAGCCCGACCAGGGACTCTTTGAAGTCCCAGTACTTC. This codes for CASSPTRDSLKSQYF.

This chain joins TRBV7-2 and TRBJ2-1; the match to TRBD1 covers 9 bases. Germline V gene data show CDR1 as SGHTA and CDR2 as FQGNSA. Unmatched junction bases numbered 7, after V lost 3 bases and J lost 4 bases. The CDR3 extends over 16 amino acids. The CDR3 nucleotides read TGTGCCAGCAGCTTGTCCGGGACAGGGCCGTACAATGAGCAGTTCTTC. Translation: CASSLSGTGPYNEQFF.